This T cell receptor (beta chain) is from a study of blood T cell repertoires in COVID-19. Background on the study: COVID-19 samples from acute and convalescent phases originated in the United States, Italy and Spain. PBMCs, B-cell-depleted T cells, or T cells were the source of the cDNA or gDNA that made up the material.

CDR1 is SNHLY, CDR2 FYNNEI, per germline. The length of the CDR3 is 15 residues. With V trimmed by 6 bases and J by 1 base, 4 bases remained unmatched. In the original processing: Amplification with reference gene primers provided the estimates of nucleated cell counts. Generated by immunoSEQ multiplex PCR, the TCRdb table keeps only in-frame clones and is missing some. V and J calls and clone size are those listed in that table; D and trimming were worked out from the DNA. Of some 240,000 clones in the sample, 84% are singletons; the top ten hold 1.4%. The source material was peripheral blood. The chain has TRBV2 and TRBJ2-3; TRBD2 matches at 10 bases. The TCR sequence derives from a woman between 35 and 50 years old who had recovered from COVID-19. The CDR3 bases are TGTGCCAGCAGAAGACTAGCGGGCGGCACAGATACGCAGTATTTT. This codes for CASRRLAGGTDTQYF.